This T cell receptor beta chain was captured in a study of cytomegalovirus exposure and HLA in healthy donors. Across the whole study: The platform used for the 95 to 150 validation repertoires matched that of the 500 to 850 first-cohort repertoires, a later analysis reported. Study findings and constraints: According to reports, the classifier identified cytomegalovirus status with high specificity and sensitivity.

This clone was counted between two and nine times. Its antigen is still unknown. Clones were sequenced by immunoSEQ multiplex PCR, and TCRdb holds only the in-frame ones, with some missing. The profile covers 45,000 to 70,000 clones, with under 95% appearing a single time and roughly 1% taken by the ten largest. This CDR3 has 14 residues. Trimming shortened V by 4 bases and J by 9 bases, and 16 bases separated the two germline ends. The germline V gene encodes CDR1 SGHTA and CDR2 FQGNSA. Material: PBMCs. The rearrangement uses TRBV7-2 and TRBJ1-5; D gene ambiguous. This sequence originates from a young man in good health and CMV-seronegative. CDR3 DNA: TGTGCCAGCAGCTCACGCGCCGTTCCGGGGCCCCAGCATTTT. The encoded protein is CASSSRAVPGPQHF.